These T cell receptor beta chains were read from a single sample in a study of blood T cell repertoires in COVID-19. Data came from immunoSEQ multiplex PCR; TCRdb stores just in-frame clones and leaves some out. The sample contains about 270,000 clones, 80% to 95% of which appear only once. Input material: PBMCs or T cells enriched from blood (not recorded which). The receptors were gathered from a man in his forties who had been exposed to COVID-19. Each CDR3 is given with its conserved first and last residue. A D gene is named only where the DNA matches it firmly.

v_call,j_call,d_call,cdr3_nt,cdr3_aa
TRBV19,TRBJ2-1,NA,TGTGCCAGTAGTCTCAGGGGCGATGAGCAGTTCTTC,CASSLRGDEQFF
TRBV6-5,TRBJ2-7,NA,TGTGCCAGCCGGAGGGACTTAGAGTACGAGCAGTACTTC,CASRRDLEYEQYF
TRBV7-9,TRBJ1-1,TRBD1,TGTGCCAGCAGCGGACAGGCGCCCACCCAGGACACTGAAGCTTTCTTT,CASSGQAPTQDTEAFF
TRBV28,TRBJ2-1,NA,TGTGCCAGCAGTCCCGACATGTCCCCCTACAATGAGCAGTTCTTC,CASSPDMSPYNEQFF
TRBV19,TRBJ1-1,TRBD1,TGTGCCAGTAGGACCTCGACAGGGGGCACTGAAGCTTTCTTT,CASRTSTGGTEAFF
TRBV29-1,TRBJ1-1,NA,TGCAGCGTTGCTTTCTTGGGCAGGGAAACCACTGAAGCTTTCTTT,CSVAFLGRETTEAFF
TRBV28,TRBJ2-3,TRBD2,TGTGCCAGCAGTCCGGGAGGGAAGTTAGATACGCAGTATTTT,CASSPGGKLDTQYF
TRBV5-1,TRBJ2-3,TRBD2,TGCGCCAGCAGCCTGCTAGCGGGAGGTGGCACAGATACGCAGTATTTT,CASSLLAGGGTDTQYF
TRBV28,TRBJ2-4,TRBD2,TGTGCCAGCAGTTTGGGGACTAGTAACGGCCTAGCCAAAAACATTCAGTACTTC,CASSLGTSNGLAKNIQYF
TRBV10-1,TRBJ1-1,NA,TGCGCCAGCAGTGAGTCATTAGTGAACACTGAAGCTTTCTTT,CASSESLVNTEAFF
TRBV7-8,TRBJ2-3,NA,TGTGCCAGCAGCGGAGGGACAGCCTCCGCAACAGATACGCAGTATTTT,CASSGGTASATDTQYF
TRBV2,TRBJ1-3,NA,TGTGCCAGCAGTGTACAGGATAGGGGAAACACCATATATTTT,CASSVQDRGNTIYF
TRBV11-2,TRBJ1-1,NA,TGTGCCAGCAGCTTAAACACCGGGAGTCCTTTGGACACTGAAGCTTTCTTT,CASSLNTGSPLDTEAFF
TRBV10-3,TRBJ1-1,TRBD1,TGTGCCATCAGTGGACAGGGGATTACGGACGCTGAAGCTTTCTTT,CAISGQGITDAEAFF